This T cell receptor (beta chain) was found in a study of glioma-infiltrating T cells (dated by TCRdb to 2016 to 2017). About the investigation overall: The study sequenced TCR alpha- and beta-chain repertoires from glioma tissue, from non-neoplastic brain tissue and from matched peripheral blood mononuclear cells. To gauge divergence between tissue and blood T-cell populations, every tissue-infiltrating repertoire was compared against the peripheral blood repertoire from the same patient. Three low-grade glioma patients, roughly eight primary glioblastoma patients, and three non-glioma patients who contributed non-neoplastic brain tissue made up the paired cohort. The research as a whole found: Only a very small number of CDR3 sequences turned up in both tissue and blood, a result put down to high CDR3 diversity combined with limited sampling. Small numbers underpinned the group comparisons: under ten glioblastoma patients, three low-grade glioma patients and three non-neoplastic patients. VJ-independent divergence between tissue and blood was found to be below expectation in non-neoplastic patients but above expectation in all gliomas, particularly low-grade gliomas.

Of note for this clonotype: Its target antigen remains unknown. Nothing much larger sits one base from this clone, and base qualities are not available.

The CDR3 runs 14 residues from the cysteine to the phenylalanine. Here the CDR3 DNA is all that survives: 42 bases in frame from base 1. V and J lose 7 bases and 4 bases, and a span of 14 bases separates them. Per the germline V gene (reference sequence), MNHEY is the CDR1 and SMNVEV is the CDR2. TCR alpha and beta CDR3 regions were amplified with the iRepertoire nested amplicon-rescue multiplex PCR (arm-PCR) platform from RNA. One-step reverse transcription and amplification used roughly 100-400 ng of tissue mRNA or PBMC total RNA as input. Following bead purification, Illumina adapters were added by a secondary multiplex PCR, and libraries between 200 and 400 bp were gel-purified. Demultiplexing relied on internal 6-nucleotide barcodes carried by the libraries. Sequencing of libraries was performed on an Illumina MiSeq with 2x220 or 2x250 nucleotide paired-end reads. The paper's data handling went like this. FLASH 1.2.11 was used to merge paired reads, and BWA-MEM then aligned the reads to the GRCh37 human genome before TRA and TRB reads were extracted. An IMGT-derived reference of cassette sequences and CDR3 motifs, with pseudogenes included, was used for V and J assignment. Reads were translated in three frames, and productive CDR3s were defined by a C…FGXG motif without stop codons. Unique combinations of V-J cassette pair and CDR3 amino acid sequence were defined as clonotypes. Reads were filtered by Hamming distance, with the threshold set by the sequence error rate of each sample in mapped regions. TCRdb's own reprocessing of the public reads used fastp at Q25 and MiXCR and kept productive beta chains. Records with the same CDR3 protein are collapsed into one entry carrying the most frequent genes and DNA. What appears here as the V and J calls and clone size reflects TCRdb's work, not the paper's. The table for this sample lists roughly 16,000 distinct CDR3 sequences; about three fifths of them were counted only once. Around two fifths of the sample rests with the top ten.

Recombination joined TRBV27 with TRBJ2-1, with an unclear D gene assignment. Source material: glioma tissue, nonneoplastic brain tissue, or PBMCs (not recorded which). The receptor comes from a human donor with low-grade glioma or glioblastoma, undergoing nonglioma brain surgery, or in good health (not recorded which). The CDR3 reads as follows: CASTPRMPYNEQFF. The nucleotide sequence reads TGTGCCAGCACTCCCCGCATGCCTTACAATGAGCAGTTCTTC.